Reported below is one T cell receptor (beta chain). This receptor's antigen is unknown. No much larger clone exists at a distance of one base, and base qualities are not known. To prepare the library, the immunoSEQ multiplex PCR assay was applied. A mixture of 60 forward primers for TCR Vbeta segments and 13 reverse primers for TCR Jbeta segments was used in the multiplex PCR. The CDR3 region of rearranged TCR beta genes was amplified from genomic DNA with a multiplex PCR assay. On the Illumina HiSeq System, the amplified TCR beta libraries were sequenced as 87-base-pair reads. The original pipeline was this. In a later analysis, around 80 million unique TCR beta chains were counted across the 650 to 750 repertoires, and about 9.9 million of these chains were shared by at least two donors. A nearest-neighbor algorithm error-corrected the raw reads and collapsed the reads into unique sequences, merging closely related sequences to remove PCR and sequencing errors. CDR3 sequences were aligned to IMGT reference sequences to assign V, D and J gene segments. Each retained sequence needed at least a six-nucleotide match to both a V gene segment and a J gene segment. Rearrangements were called productive when the CDR3 lacked stop codons and stayed in frame with V and J; all others were non-productive. Following IMGT convention, CDR3 was defined as the stretch from the second conserved V-encoded cysteine to the conserved J-encoded phenylalanine. The earlier analysis of about 610 of the donors excluded any sequence lacking an unambiguous match to a single V gene segment. An earlier analysis of fewer than 750 of the donors called V segments functional above 56.7% productive rearrangements and segregating when the between-donor standard deviation exceeded 5%. A statistical classification framework was built for diagnosing cytomegalovirus status from the catalog of TCR beta chain sequences. In a later analysis, V and J genes were assigned by comparing TCR nucleotide sequences against IMGT/GENE-DB human TR gene sequences. The TCRdist pipeline was used in a later analysis to assign CDR3 sequences and most-parsimonious VDJ recombination scenarios. In a later analysis, each TCR beta chain was defined by its CDR3 amino acid sequence together with its V-gene family, and reads without a unique V-gene family were excluded. To address suspected cross-contamination and a sequencing artifact, a later analysis removed several hundred highly shared, low-generation-probability nucleotide sequences. In a later analysis, a clonal expansion index was calculated for each public chain from normalized within-repertoire ranks of inferred template counts. Generation probabilities in a later analysis came from a VDJ recombination model fitted to out-of-frame rearrangements, and those results were checked against IGoR. In a later analysis, hypergeometric tests were used to score TCR-TCR, TCR-HLA and TCR-CMV co-occurrence, with a repertoire-size bias correction applied to TCR pairs. In a later analysis, false discovery rates were estimated by permuting HLA or CMV assignments 20 times. In a later analysis, co-occurring TCRs were grouped with DBSCAN, and TCRdist sequence similarity was added when clustering was performed within HLA-allele-positive subsets. Co-occurrence clustering excluded repertoires with fewer than 30,000 or more than 120,000 public chains, plus five with anomalous nucleotide sharing. Drawn from immuneACCESS, this table holds only the in-frame rearrangements with V and J called that TCRdb kept. Clones are partly lost; checked studies trace under half to an unresolved V gene and leave the rest unexplained. The V and J calls and the clone size are those of that table, but D and trimming were determined from the DNA. For this sample there are approximately 190,000 clones; around 80% appear just once. The ten largest account for 6.3% of the sample.

The cohort comprised several hundred healthy bone marrow donors. At the time of sampling, every cohort member was nominally healthy, though immune exposures that went unrecorded were likely present. The donor was CMV seropositive and was included in the group of approximately 300 seropositive cohort members. Every donor gave a peripheral blood sample, and the peripheral blood mononuclear cells from that sample were used for TCR beta sequencing. Genomic DNA extraction from the blood cell samples was performed with the Qiagen DNeasy Blood Extraction Kit. The germline V gene sets CDR1 to SGHNT and CDR2 to YENEEA. Including cysteine and phenylalanine, the CDR3 has 16 amino acids. The kept DNA is CDR3 alone, 48 bases in frame from the first base. V lost 5 bases and J lost 4 bases, and the count of bases not matched to a germline gene is 8. The data derive from a study of cytomegalovirus exposure and HLA in healthy donors (TCRdb year 2017). Context from the whole study: An earlier analysis of several hundred of the donors reported 250 to 350 Gb of sequence data and around 120 million unique TCR beta sequences from some 180 million T cells. Donor age, sex, ethnicity and CMV serostatus were collected together with the repertoire data. Several DR-DQ haplotypes were treated as single units for association and clustering because of strong linkage in the cohort. An early release covering more than 500 HLA-typed donors comprised about 300 gigabases of sequencing data and around 85 million unique TCR sequences. All discovery cohort repertoires had been generated on a single sequencing platform. In a later analysis, previously published TCR beta repertoires from 666 donors were re-analyzed and high-resolution HLA genotyping was added so that TCR occurrence patterns could be studied. The study used immunosequencing to profile the T cell repertoires of more than 650 subjects and linked those repertoires to cytomegalovirus serostatus. Among a few hundred genotyped donors of the cohort, an average of approximately 240,000 unique TCR beta nucleotide sequences were sequenced per donor, about a sixth of them non-productive. Along with the approximately 620-subject first cohort, a separate validation cohort of approximately 110 different subjects was used. The study aimed to test whether cataloging public T cell receptors could reveal signatures of past pathogen exposure. The study combined high-throughput TCR immunosequencing, statistical association of individual TCRs with disease status, and machine learning to predict cytomegalovirus infection status. HLA typing included class I and class II loci at four-digit resolution. The genetic ancestry cluster associated with self-reported Caucasian donors included 80% to 90% of the roughly 400 genotyped donors. Rather than drawing on any new phenotypic data, the later analysis identified candidate immune exposures from TCR beta sequences and the way those sequences occurred across donors. Genome-wide SNP genotypes for about 65% of the roughly 670 donors were used in a later genetic analysis, which treated that subset as a discovery cohort. Typing coverage differed by locus: A, B, C, DRB1 and DQB1 were typed in about 629-640 donors, DQA1 in about 510, DPA1 in some 600, and DPB1 in roughly 450. To decide whether each TCR beta V gene segment behaved as functional or pseudogenic, an earlier analysis of approximately 620 of the donors relied on high-throughput TCR beta sequencing.

What the research found in general, with its limitations: A later analysis found that TCR association rates varied across HLA loci, with DRB1 alleles showing the most associated TCRs and HLA-C alleles the fewest. Correlated functional status among segregating V segments might be attributable to linkage disequilibrium, but an unknown experimental factor could not be ruled out. In both the original and validation cohorts, the classifier was reported to diagnose cytomegalovirus status with high specificity and sensitivity. A later analysis reported that several top co-occurrence clusters appeared linked to parvovirus B19, influenza, CMV and Epstein-Barr virus. The study listed 150 to 200 TCR beta chains as associated with cytomegalovirus. V-gene and J-gene trimming of TCR beta chains was associated with a missense DCLRE1C variant in a later genetic analysis, and the association was replicated in an independent cohort. A later genetic analysis reported fewer N-insertions in productive TCRs among donors in an Asian-associated ancestry cluster than the roughly 640-donor mean. In a later analysis, around 17,000 TCR beta sequences were associated with specific HLA alleles at a false discovery rate of 0.05. Assigning TCR associations to individual alleles was difficult when HLA alleles, especially DR and DQ, strongly co-occurred. Broadly in line with IMGT annotations, most TCR beta V segments showed up in productive rearrangements about 87% or about 30% of the time in an earlier analysis of several hundred of the donors. Most TCR sequences were seen in very few donors, while some public TCRs were found in many individuals. Most CMV-associated TCR beta chains appeared to be HLA-restricted in a later analysis, and the HLA associations seemed to be driven largely by CMV exposure. Some IMGT-functional V segments, including TRBV6-2 and TRBV6-3, could not be distinguished by the 87-base-pair reads and were therefore excluded. The earlier analysis of some 560 of the donors excluded about 16 rarely observed V segments, including chromosome 9 orphons, because counts were too low. Because HLA typing was missing for some donors at each locus, association tests included only the typed subset. The sequencing pipeline was judged likely to have produced a cluster of highly shared sequence variants as a technical artifact. Roughly uniform sequencing depth across donors was assumed in presence/absence analyses, although this assumption may not hold. A later analysis found that HLA-associated TCR beta chains were more clonally expanded and had lower generation probabilities than equally common non-associated chains. The cohort was sequenced for TCR beta chains only, and without alpha or paired-chain data the features that could be detected were limited. The only immune exposure information available for the cohort was CMV serostatus. A few of the identified cytomegalovirus-associated TCR beta chains were confirmed in vitro to be specific for cytomegalovirus antigens. The authors suggested that the approach could potentially be generalized to other disease states and immunological phenotypes. A further reported finding was that TCR beta sequences accurately predicted the HLA-A and HLA-B alleles for most subjects in the first cohort.

The chain uses TRBV11-3 and TRBJ2-2; TRBD2 lines up with 9 middle nucleotides. The clonotype comes from a man aged 35-49 years in good health and CMV-seropositive. Sequences were obtained from PBMCs. The DNA sequence reads TGTGCCAGCAGCCCTAGCGGGGCCGCTGGCACCGGGGAGCTGTTTTTT. Its translation is CASSPSGAAGTGELFF.